Each of the 10 T cell receptor beta chains below was sequenced from the same sample in a study of neurological immune-mediated disorders. Each CDR3 protein gets one entry after TCRdb re-called the 5' RACE reads with MiXCR. The table includes 46,000 or so distinct CDR3 sequences, 4% to 5.5% detected once. Sequencing input: PBMCs. These receptors were obtained from a woman aged 55-70 years with multiple sclerosis.

This clonotype was observed at least ten times. V gene TRBV5-6 combines with J gene TRBJ2-3; D not resolved. Trimming pared 4 bases from V and 0 bases from J, leaving 12 bases between. The CDR3 is 15 residues long. The germline V gene encodes CDR1 SGHDT and CDR2 YYEEEE. DNA of the CDR3: TGTGCCAGCAGCCCCCCGGGCACCAGCACAGATACGCAGTATTTT. This sequence encodes CASSPPGTSTDTQYF.

This clonotype occurred many times. The V and J genes are TRBV3-1 and TRBJ1-2, with D uncertain. Germline V gene lookup returns CDR1 LGHDT and CDR2 YNNKEL (reference sequence). The V gene lost 4 bases and the J gene lost 4 bases, with 16 bases spanning the gap. The CDR3 loop spans 15 amino acids. The CDR3 here is CASSLRVLDAYGYTF. CDR3 in DNA: TGTGCCAGCAGCCTTAGGGTTTTGGACGCCTATGGCTACACCTTC.

This clonotype has a count of ten or more. The chain recombines TRBV12-3 or TRBV12-4 with TRBJ1-1; TRBD1 is a possible D gene (5 bases). This CDR3 is built from 13 residues. Trimming left V 4 bases short and J 3 bases short, with 9 bases between. The CDR3 protein is CASSWTGDTEAFF. For the CDR3, the DNA is TGTGCCAGCAGTTGGACGGGGGACACTGAAGCTTTCTTT.

This clonotype was seen repeatedly, ten times or more. The chain recombines TRBV6-4 with TRBJ1-1, with a tentative D call TRBD1 (5 bases). CDR1 is MRHNA, CDR2 SNTAGT, per germline. This CDR3 spans 14 amino acids. Trimming pared 4 bases from V and 6 bases from J, leaving 15 bases between. CDR3 DNA: TGTGCCAGCAGTGTGGACATCCAGTCCGCTGAAGCTTTCTTT. It specifies CASSVDIQSAEAFF.

The table lists this clonotype with many counts. V is TRBV12-3 or TRBV12-4 and J is TRBJ2-5; no reliable D call. V was pared by 6 bases and J by 5 bases, with 13 bases between. The CDR3 sequence is 13 residues long. Here the CDR3 DNA reads TGTGCCAGCAGCCGATGGGGTCCGGAGACCCAGTACTTC. This sequence encodes CASSRWGPETQYF.

This clonotype was observed a handful of times. Lacking the conserved final phenylalanine or tryptophan, this CDR3 likely reflects a read error. This chain's CDR3 is CASSFGRATDEQYI. CDR3 sequence (DNA): TGTGCCAGCAGCTTTGGGCGGGCGACGGACGAGCAGTACATC. The chain couples TRBV5-6 to TRBJ2-7; D is perhaps TRBD2 (5 bases). Germline V gene data show CDR1 as SGHDT and CDR2 as YYEEEE. Between the trimmed V and J ends, which lost 2 bases and 5 bases, there was a span of 14 bases. There are 14 residues in the CDR3.

This chain connects TRBV5-1 to TRBJ2-5; 9 positions agree with TRBD2. In germline, CDR1 is SGHRS, CDR2 YFSETQ. J gave up 5 bases and V 1 base, and 6 bases lay outside the gene matches. CDR3 length equals 15 residues. The CDR3 region has the DNA TGCGCCAGCAGCTTGATTGCGGGAGGGCCGGAGACCCAGTACTTC. Translation: CASSLIAGGPETQYF.

V is TRBV3-1 and J is TRBJ2-2; 8 bases map to TRBD1. The CDR3 is 15 residues long. Germline lookup yields CDR1 LGHDT and CDR2 YNNKEL (reference sequence). V was pared by 0 bases and J by 4 bases, with 1 base of the junction left unmatched. The DNA of the CDR3 is TGTGCCAGCAGCCAAGATGGGACAGGCACCGGGGAGCTGTTTTTT. Encoded protein: CASSQDGTGTGELFF.

J is TRBJ2-7 and V is TRBV20-1, with D possibly being TRBD1 or TRBD2 (5 bases each). CDR1 is DFQATT and CDR2 is SNEGSKA in the germline V gene (reference sequence). Trimming took off 5 bases at V and 1 base at J, with 15 bases between the two ends. This CDR3 is built from 14 residues. The CDR3 DNA is TGCAGTGCTCGGGACGACAGCGTTTCCTACGAGCAGTACGTC. It specifies CSARDDSVSYEQYV.

This clonotype was seen repeatedly, ten times or more. J is TRBJ2-3 and V is TRBV5-1, with 9 bases aligning to TRBD2. This CDR3 has 17 residues. Germline CDR1 reads SGHRS; CDR2 reads YFSETQ. After removal of 2 bases from V and 5 bases from J, the junction contained 12 bases not matched to a gene. The DNA for the CDR3 is TGCGCCAGCAGCTTCGCGGGAGGGCCGGGTTTGGGAGATACGCAGTATTTT. This sequence encodes CASSFAGGPGLGDTQYF.